Listed here is a single T cell receptor beta chain. Exclusion of a patient followed from autoimmune disease history or systemic immunosuppression. The data were produced by immunoSEQ multiplex PCR, yet TCRdb's version contains in-frame clones alone and is incomplete. Of tens of thousands of clones listed, around 77% are singletons. J lost 9 bases, V lost 7 bases, and 13 bases had no gene match. Germline values: CDR1 MDHEN, CDR2 SYDVKM. The CDR3 length is 16 residues. The data were obtained in a study of OX40 agonist ivuxolimab in advanced cancers. This TCR came from an adult with an advanced solid tumor such as melanoma, head and neck, liver or kidney cancer. This chain links TRBV28 with TRBJ2-1, with TRBD2 matching over 12 bases. This sample comprised CD4+ or CD8+ T cells sorted from blood, obtained in a trial of the OX40 agonist ivuxolimab. Written as DNA, the CDR3 is TGTGCCAGCACCTCAGGGACTAGCGGGCGTAGGGCTGAGCAGTTCTTC. It codes for CASTSGTSGRRAEQFF.